The 16 T cell receptor beta chains below come from one sample, sequenced in a study of cytomegalovirus exposure and HLA in healthy donors. It was with 60 Vbeta and 13 Jbeta primers that the PCR ran. Profiled with immunoSEQ multiplex PCR; TCRdb holds only in-frame clones, not every one. The sample holds about 190,000 clones, almost 80% seen once. The sequenced sample consisted of PBMCs. The receptors originated from a woman younger than 35 in good health and CMV-seronegative.

The rearrangement links TRBV11-3 to TRBJ2-1, with D possibly being TRBD1 (6 bases). The ends were cut back, 5 bases at V and 13 bases at J, with 18 bases in the middle. The CDR3 consists of 13 residues. Germline V gene data show CDR1 as SGHNT and CDR2 as YENEEA. The CDR3: CASSLLARDTQFF. As DNA, the CDR3 is TGTGCCAGCAGCCTCCTTGCCCGGGACACTCAGTTCTTC.

This chain uses TRBV27 with TRBJ2-5; 10 bases are shared with TRBD2. Germline V gene sequence: CDR1 MNHEY, CDR2 SMNVEV (reference sequence). V gave up 6 bases and J gave up 2 bases; unmatched junction bases: 9. CDR3 length equals 16 residues. The CDR3 region is CASRMRAGGRQETQYF. The CDR3 nucleotides read TGTGCCAGCAGGATGAGAGCGGGGGGGCGGCAAGAGACCCAGTACTTC.

V and J are TRBV6-1 and TRBJ1-6; TRBD1 is a possible D gene (5 bases). Germline V gives CDR1 MNHNS, CDR2 SASEGT. Trimming stripped 4 bases from V and 0 bases from J, with 10 bases between. The CDR3 totals 16 residues. The CDR3 DNA follows: TGTGCCAGCAGTGGGGGGAGGTACTCCTATAATTCACCCCTCCACTTT. Its translation is CASSGGRYSYNSPLHF.

This clone has just a few counts. This chain uses TRBV5-8 with TRBJ2-5, with D uncertain. V was trimmed by 0 bases and J by 1 base, leaving 10 bases between them. Germline CDR1 is SGHTS and CDR2 is YDEGEE. CDR3 length: 15 amino acids. Here the CDR3 DNA reads TGTGCCAGCAGCTTGGTTATGGGCCCCCAAGAGACCCAGTACTTC. It encodes CASSLVMGPQETQYF.

The chain combines TRBV7-9 with TRBJ2-7; 10 bases are shared with TRBD1. This CDR3 comprises 16 residues. Trimming removed 5 bases from V and 3 bases from J; junction bases left unmatched: 10. Per the germline V gene, CDR1 is SEHNR and CDR2 is FQNEAQ (reference sequence). The CDR3 DNA follows: TGTGCCAGCAGCCCTTCAGACAGGGGGCCCAACTACGAGCAGTACTTC. It translates to CASSPSDRGPNYEQYF.

This chain links TRBV10-1 with TRBJ2-3; 7 positions match TRBD2. The CDR3 loop spans 15 amino acids. CDR1 is WNHNN, CDR2 SYGVQD, per germline (reference sequence). V was clipped by 3 bases and J by 0 bases; unmatched bases: 3. As DNA, the CDR3 is TGCGCCAGCAGTGATGGGAGGGAGAGCACAGATACGCAGTATTTT. It codes for CASSDGRESTDTQYF.

This clone was counted between two and nine times. The chain employs TRBV6-1 and TRBJ1-2; D is uncertain. Germline V gene lookup returns CDR1 MNHNS and CDR2 SASEGT. This CDR3 is built from 15 residues. V shed 1 base and J shed 4 bases, with 13 bases lying between them. The CDR3: CASSEDWGGGYGYTF. The CDR3 DNA follows: TGTGCCAGCAGTGAAGATTGGGGAGGTGGCTATGGCTACACCTTC.

This chain joins TRBV27 and TRBJ2-3, with D possibly TRBD2 on 7 matching bases. The CDR3 has 13 residues. With 8 bases removed from V and 4 bases from J, the gap between germline ends came to 13 bases. Germline loops: CDR1 MNHEY, CDR2 SMNVEV (reference sequence). This CDR3 is CASRLAGADTQYF. DNA for the CDR3: TGTGCCAGCCGACTAGCAGGGGCAGATACGCAGTATTTT.

A single count supports this clone. The J gene is TRBJ1-3, the V gene TRBV6-6, with D perhaps TRBD1 (5 bases). Germline V CDR1 and CDR2: MNHNY, SVGAGI (reference sequence). The CDR3 is 15 amino acids. V was cut by 7 bases and J by 1 base, with 14 bases left in between. CDR3 sequence reads: CASTNVGRSGNTIYF. As DNA, the CDR3 is TGTGCCAGCACCAACGTGGGGCGGTCTGGAAACACCATATATTTT.

The chain links TRBV28 to TRBJ2-5; 9 bases fit TRBD2. The V gene's germline CDR1 is MDHEN and CDR2 SYDVKM. V lost 4 bases, J lost 3 bases, and 3 bases stayed unmatched. The CDR3 totals 14 residues. This chain's CDR3 is CASSSQRGEETQYF. The CDR3 bases are TGTGCCAGCAGTTCCCAGCGGGGGGAAGAGACCCAGTACTTC. Full variable domain (outside the CDR3, taken from reference TRBV28 and TRBJ2-5): DVKVTQSSRYLVKRTGEKVFLECVQDMDHENMFWYRQDPGLGLRLIYFSYDVKMKEKGDIPEGYSVSREKKERFSLILESASTNQTSMYLCASSSQRGEETQYFGPGTRLLVL.

This chain connects TRBV9 to TRBJ2-1, with 11 bases matching TRBD2. The CDR3 contains 17 residues. CDR1 and CDR2 from the germline V gene are SGDLS and YYNGEE. V gave up 4 bases and J gave up 3 bases; unmatched junction bases: 9. CDR3 amino acids: CASSSPQTSGDYNEQFF. Written as DNA, the CDR3 is TGTGCCAGCAGCTCGCCCCAGACTAGCGGGGACTACAATGAGCAGTTCTTC.

This clone was seen more than once but under ten times. The chain joins TRBV9 to TRBJ2-5, with TRBD2 matching over 10 bases. This CDR3 has 16 amino acids. Per germline, CDR1 SGDLS and CDR2 YYNGEE. The V gene end was trimmed by 4 bases and the J gene end by 1 base; junction bases not matched to a gene: 7. For the CDR3, the DNA is TGTGCCAGCAGCCCAGGACTAGCGGACTTCCAAGAGACCCAGTACTTC. Amino acid sequence: CASSPGLADFQETQYF.

This clone has only a few counts. This rearrangement joins TRBV15 to TRBJ2-5; TRBD1 aligns across 9 bases. The CDR3 loop spans 19 amino acids. V shed 2 bases and J 2 bases; nucleotides not matched to a gene: 15. Germline V gene lookup returns CDR1 LNHNV and CDR2 YYDKDF (reference sequence). The CDR3 sequence: CATSRTKLSGTGLQETQYF. CDR3 sequence (DNA): TGTGCCACCAGCAGAACTAAGCTAAGCGGGACAGGGTTACAAGAGACCCAGTACTTC.

Only one count was recorded for this clone. This chain uses TRBV9 with TRBJ2-6; D uncertain. CDR1 is SGDLS and CDR2 is YYNGEE in the germline V gene. Trimming removed 0 bases at V and 0 bases at J, with 4 bases between. CDR3 length: 15 amino acids. For the CDR3, the DNA is TGTGCCAGCAGCGTAGACGGCTCTGGGGCCAACGTCCTGACTTTC. The encoded protein is CASSVDGSGANVLTF. Combining the CDR3 with reference TRBV9 and TRBJ2-6 gives the whole variable domain DSGVTQTPKHLITATGQRVTLRCSPRSGDLSVYWYQQSLDQGLQFLIQYYNGEERAKGNILERFSAQQFPDLHSELNLSSLELGDSALYFCASSVDGSGANVLTFGAGSRLTVL.

V and J are TRBV28 and TRBJ2-7; TRBD1 is a possible D gene (5 bases). Trimming took 1 base from V and 3 from J, leaving 10 bases between them. Germline CDR1 MDHEN, CDR2 SYDVKM. The CDR3 spans 14 residues. CDR3 loop: CASSLFSRVYEQYF. CDR3 nucleotides: TGTGCCAGCAGTTTATTTAGCAGGGTCTACGAGCAGTACTTC.

CDR3 in DNA: TGTGCCAGCAGTTCAATGACAGGTTACGAGCAGTACTTC. Its protein is CASSSMTGYEQYF. This rearrangement joins TRBV27 to TRBJ2-7; D is perhaps TRBD1 (6 bases). The germline V and J ends were trimmed by 4 bases and 4 bases, with 11 bases remaining between them. Germline CDR1 MNHEY, CDR2 SMNVEV (reference sequence). This CDR3 contains 13 residues.